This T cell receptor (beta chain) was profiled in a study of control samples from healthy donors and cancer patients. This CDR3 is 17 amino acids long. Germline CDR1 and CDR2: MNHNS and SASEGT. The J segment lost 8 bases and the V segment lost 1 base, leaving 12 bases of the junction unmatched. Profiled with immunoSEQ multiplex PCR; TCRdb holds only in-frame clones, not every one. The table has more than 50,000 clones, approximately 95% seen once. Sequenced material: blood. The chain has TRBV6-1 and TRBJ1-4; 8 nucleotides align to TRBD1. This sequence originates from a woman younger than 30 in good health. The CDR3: CASSEGFLTDRVEKLFF. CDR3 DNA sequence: TGTGCCAGCAGTGAAGGTTTTCTCACGGACAGGGTCGAAAAACTGTTTTTT.